The 10 T cell receptor beta chains given below trace back to one sample, sequenced in a study of blood T cell repertoires in COVID-19. The method was immunoSEQ multiplex PCR; TCRdb's version includes in-frame clones alone and lacks a portion of them. This repertoire shows 180,000 or so clones, approximately 85% found once; its top ten account for approximately 11%. Input material: peripheral blood. The receptors come from a human donor with active or convalescent COVID-19. The donor label of this sample is uncertain.

The CDR3 loop is CASSLQGYNSPLHF. As DNA, the CDR3 is TGTGCCAGCAGCTTACAGGGCTATAATTCACCCCTCCACTTT. The chain uses TRBV5-4 and TRBJ1-6, with D perhaps TRBD1 (6 bases). The CDR3 covers 14 residues. The V end lost 2 bases, the J end lost 3 bases, and 6 bases lay between the germline ends. Germline V gene lookup returns CDR1 SGHNT and CDR2 YYREEE (reference sequence).

This clone was seen a single time. V is TRBV30 and J is TRBJ2-3; D perhaps matches TRBD1 (5 bases). The V gene's germline CDR1 is GTSNPN and CDR2 SVGIG (reference sequence). The CDR3 totals 13 residues. The ends were cut back, 5 bases at V and 2 bases at J, with 11 bases in the middle. The CDR3 spells CAWVGHYTDTQYF. The CDR3 DNA is TGTGCCTGGGTGGGGCATTACACAGATACGCAGTATTTT.

The chain employs TRBV15 and TRBJ2-5; TRBD2 aligns across 9 bases. The CDR3 has 16 amino acids. Germline CDR1 is LNHNV and CDR2 is YYDKDF (reference sequence). Trimming removed 6 bases from V and 3 bases from J; junction bases left unmatched: 11. CDR3: CATRVPRGGGEETQYF. Here the CDR3 DNA reads TGTGCCACCAGAGTCCCTAGGGGCGGGGGGGAAGAGACCCAGTACTTC.

This sequence joins TRBV2 and TRBJ1-2; 7 bases are shared with TRBD1. CDR3 length: 12 amino acids. With 6 bases clipped from V and 5 bases from J, the junction kept 3 bases outside the gene matches. CDR1 is SNHLY and CDR2 is FYNNEI in the germline V gene. The CDR3 loop is CASSQGQYGYTF. The CDR3 coding sequence is TGTGCCAGCAGCCAGGGACAGTATGGCTACACCTTC.

V usage is TRBV9 and J usage is TRBJ2-3; TRBD1 agrees at 10 bases. V shed 2 bases and J 4 bases; nucleotides not matched to a gene: 7. The CDR3 contains 16 residues. Germline CDR1 and CDR2: SGDLS and YYNGEE. Written as DNA, the CDR3 is TGTGCCAGCAGCGTCCCTCGGACAGGGGGTGCAGATACGCAGTATTTT. As protein: CASSVPRTGGADTQYF. Variable domain in full (rest from reference TRBV9 and TRBJ2-3): DSGVTQTPKHLITATGQRVTLRCSPRSGDLSVYWYQQSLDQGLQFLIQYYNGEERAKGNILERFSAQQFPDLHSELNLSSLELGDSALYFCASSVPRTGGADTQYFGPGTRLTVL.

This chain links TRBV5-8 with TRBJ2-3; maybe TRBD2 (6 bases). The CDR3 loop spans 15 amino acids. Germline lookup yields CDR1 SGHTS and CDR2 YDEGEE. The V end was cut by 7 bases, the J end by 2 bases, with 17 bases between. The CDR3, as DNA: TGTGCCAGCGCCCCCGGGAGACCCCCCACAGATACGCAGTATTTT. Protein sequence: CASAPGRPPTDTQYF.

The chain carries TRBV2 and TRBJ1-1; possible D gene TRBD1, 6 bases. The CDR3 is 13 residues long. Trimming took 3 bases from V and 7 from J, leaving 12 bases between them. Germline V gene data show CDR1 as SNHLY and CDR2 as FYNNEI. The CDR3 DNA reads as TGTGCCAGCAGTGAGGGGGCCATAGGTGAAGCTTTCTTT. This translates into CASSEGAIGEAFF.

V usage is TRBV6-5 and J usage is TRBJ2-3; D ambiguous. Germline assignment: CDR1 MNHEY and CDR2 SVGAGI. Trimming took 10 bases from V and 5 from J, leaving 13 bases between them. There are 12 residues in the CDR3. The CDR3 nucleotides read TGTGCCACCGCGCGGATGGGAGATACGCAGTATTTT. Its translation: CATARMGDTQYF.

J is TRBJ2-7 and V is TRBV3-1 (or the pseudogene TRBV3-2); TRBD2 matches 10 bases. The V gene end was trimmed by 1 base and the J gene end by 2 bases; junction bases not matched to a gene: 2. Per the germline V gene, CDR1 is LGHDT and CDR2 is YNNKEL (reference sequence). This CDR3 is 15 amino acids long. The CDR3 coding sequence is TGTGCCAGCAGCCAAGCTAGCGGGAGCGCCTACGAGCAGTACTTC. Translation gives CASSQASGSAYEQYF.

This sequence joins TRBV5-5 and TRBJ2-3; 8 nucleotides align to TRBD2. CDR3 length equals 16 residues. Looked up from germline, CDR1 is SGHKS and CDR2 is YYEKEE (reference sequence). With V trimmed by 4 bases and J by 2 bases, 9 bases remained unmatched. The CDR3 DNA is TGTGCCAGCAGCCAGCTGCGGGGGGCGATCACAGATACGCAGTATTTT. It specifies CASSQLRGAITDTQYF.